These 32 T cell receptor beta chains share one sample of origin, sequenced in a study of T-cell reconstitution after alpha-beta-depleted transplantation in children. The authors prepared the TCRbeta library with unique molecular identifiers. TCRdb ran MiXCR on the PCR reads and lists one entry per CDR3 protein. The repertoire consists of about 270,000 distinct CDR3 sequences, with almost 10% occurring once and the leading ten covering roughly a tenth. Source: PBMCs from the stem cell graft donor, taken from the stem cell graft. The source is a human donor who donated a stem cell graft to a child with SCID.

This clonotype was detected many times. This chain connects TRBV7-7 to TRBJ2-1, with D perhaps being TRBD1 or TRBD2 (6 bases each). The CDR3 is 14 amino acids. Deletions cut 5 bases from V and 9 bases from J, with 17 bases between. CDR1 and CDR2 from the germline V gene are SSHAT and FNYEAQ (reference sequence). In DNA form, the CDR3 reads TGTGCCAGCAGCCCATTGGAGGGGGTCGGTGAGCAGTTCTTC. It is translated as CASSPLEGVGEQFF.

V usage is TRBV7-9 and J usage is TRBJ2-7; no reliable D call. The CDR3 spans 16 residues. Per germline, CDR1 SEHNR and CDR2 FQNEAQ (reference sequence). V gave up 5 bases and J gave up 0 bases, with 17 bases separating them. CDR3 region: CASSSAARRSSYEQYF. Written as DNA, the CDR3 is TGTGCCAGCAGCAGTGCAGCTCGACGGAGCTCCTACGAGCAGTACTTC.

The chain carries TRBV12-3 or TRBV12-4 and TRBJ2-5; D unresolved. There are 11 residues in the CDR3. V was cut by 5 bases and J by 5 bases, with 6 bases left in between. CDR3 sequence: CASSVVETQYF. The CDR3 coding sequence is TGTGCCAGCAGTGTAGTGGAGACCCAGTACTTC.

J is TRBJ1-5 and V is TRBV29-1, with a weak D call TRBD1 (5 bases). The CDR3 spans 15 residues. The germline V gene encodes CDR1 SQVTM and CDR2 ANQGSEA. V was clipped by 5 bases and J by 3 bases, with 17 bases between them. CDR3 nucleotide sequence: TGCAGCGTTATTCCGGGCGGGGGGAACAATCAGCCCCAGCATTTT. It codes for CSVIPGGGNNQPQHF.

This clonotype has a handful of counts. The chain links TRBV9 to TRBJ1-1; D remains unclear. The CDR3 length is 14 residues. Germline values: CDR1 SGDLS, CDR2 YYNGEE. V was shortened by 4 bases and J by 3 bases, with 13 bases between the two germline ends. In nucleotides, the CDR3 is TGTGCCAGCAGCCCTCAACCCGACCACACTGAAGCTTTCTTT. Residues: CASSPQPDHTEAFF.

This clonotype was seen a few times. The rearrangement joins TRBV11-3 to TRBJ2-7; 7 nucleotides agree with TRBD1. J gave up 3 bases and V 2 bases, and 1 base lay outside the gene matches. Germline lookup yields CDR1 SGHNT and CDR2 YENEEA. The CDR3 consists of 13 residues. The CDR3 reads CASSLYRGYEQYF. Written as DNA, the CDR3 is TGTGCCAGCAGCTTATACAGGGGCTACGAGCAGTACTTC.

This clonotype has more than one count but fewer than ten. The chain is built from TRBV6-5 and TRBJ2-5; 7 nucleotides align to TRBD2. V was clipped by 4 bases and J by 7 bases; unmatched bases: 3. Germline assignment: CDR1 MNHEY and CDR2 SVGAGI. The CDR3 runs to 12 residues. The CDR3 is CASSWPGGTQYF. CDR3 bases: TGTGCCAGCAGTTGGCCGGGGGGGACCCAGTACTTC.

The DNA of the CDR3 is TGCGCCAGCAGCTCGGGGACCATAAACACTGAAGCTTTCTTT. Protein product: CASSSGTINTEAFF. The chain links TRBV5-1 to TRBJ1-1, with D perhaps matching TRBD1 (5 bases). This CDR3 has 14 amino acids. The germline V gene has CDR1 SGHRS and CDR2 YFSETQ. Trimming stripped 3 bases from V and 2 bases from J, with 11 bases between.

The sample holds a few counts of this clonotype. This chain joins TRBV11-2 and TRBJ1-5; TRBD1 might be the D (6 bases). Germline values: CDR1 SGHAT, CDR2 FQNNGV. The ends were cut back, 1 base at V and 7 bases at J, with 11 bases in the middle. CDR3 length: 14 amino acids. The CDR3 reads CASSLVGGAQPQHF. CDR3 nucleotides: TGTGCCAGCAGCTTAGTGGGGGGGGCCCAGCCCCAGCATTTT. The variable domain in full, with the rest retrieved from reference TRBV11-2 and TRBJ1-5, is EAGVAQSPRYKIIEKRQSVAFWCNPISGHATLYWYQQILGQGPKLLIQFQNNGVVDDSQLPKDRFSAERLKGVDSTLKIQPAKLEDSAVYLCASSLVGGAQPQHFGDGTRLSIL.

The chain employs TRBV9 and TRBJ2-1; 8 nucleotides line up with TRBD2. Per the germline V gene, CDR1 is SGDLS and CDR2 is YYNGEE. The CDR3 runs 17 residues. V dropped 3 bases and J dropped 8; count of bases not matched to a gene: 16. CDR3 nucleotides: TGTGCCAGCAGCGCTCCTTTGACTAGCGTGGGGGCCCATGAGCAGTTCTTC. It yields the protein CASSAPLTSVGAHEQFF. The complete variable domain, with remaining parts taken from reference TRBV9 and TRBJ2-1, reads DSGVTQTPKHLITATGQRVTLRCSPRSGDLSVYWYQQSLDQGLQFLIQYYNGEERAKGNILERFSAQQFPDLHSELNLSSLELGDSALYFCASSAPLTSVGAHEQFFGPGTRLTVL.

The table lists this clonotype with many counts. V and J are TRBV14 and TRBJ2-3, with D perhaps TRBD1 or TRBD2 (6 bases each). The V and J ends lost 3 bases and 2 bases respectively, with 18 bases between them. Germline V lookup: CDR1 SGHDN, CDR2 FVKESK. This CDR3 comprises 17 residues. The DNA for the CDR3 is TGTGCCAGCAGCCAGGGCGCTTACGGGGGCTACACAGATACGCAGTATTTT. Residues: CASSQGAYGGYTDTQYF.

The V call is TRBV5-1, the J call TRBJ1-1; D perhaps matches TRBD1 (5 bases). Germline loops: CDR1 SGHRS, CDR2 YFSETQ. The CDR3 has 14 amino acids. Trimming pared 0 bases from V and 3 bases from J, leaving 9 bases between. CDR3 DNA: TGCGCCAGCAGCTTGGGGGGGGGAGACACTGAAGCTTTCTTT. Its protein product is CASSLGGGDTEAFF.

The CDR3 protein is CAISSNNEQFF. The CDR3 nucleotides read TGTGCCATCAGTTCAAACAATGAGCAGTTCTTC. The chain joins TRBV10-3 to TRBJ2-1; D uncertain. There are 11 residues in the CDR3. The V end was cut by 5 bases, the J end by 5 bases, with 4 bases between. Germline CDR1 reads ENHRY; CDR2 reads SYGVKD.

V usage is TRBV4-1 and J usage is TRBJ2-7, with D maybe TRBD1 (6 bases). Deletions cut 4 bases from V and 3 bases from J, with 16 bases between. CDR1 is MGHRA, CDR2 YSYEKL, per germline. The CDR3 totals 15 residues. CDR3 coding DNA: TGCGCCAGCAGCCCCCGGGACACCCTCATCTACGAGCAGTACTTC. Protein product: CASSPRDTLIYEQYF.

The V and J genes are TRBV19 and TRBJ1-1; D might be TRBD1 (5 bases). The CDR3 has 16 amino acids. Germline V gene sequence: CDR1 LNHDA, CDR2 SQIVND (reference sequence). Trimming stripped 10 bases from V and 1 base from J, with 22 bases between. DNA of the CDR3: TGTGCCACCAAGACTTTCAGGGTCAGTGCGAACACTGAAGCTTTCTTT. It specifies CATKTFRVSANTEAFF.

V and J are TRBV5-1 and TRBJ1-1; a possible D gene is TRBD1 (6 bases). V lost 4 bases, J lost 2 bases, and 12 bases lay in between. Germline V CDR1 and CDR2: SGHRS, YFSETQ. The length of the CDR3 is 14 residues. This CDR3 is CASSLRDTNTEAFF. CDR3 sequence (DNA): TGCGCCAGCAGCCTCCGGGACACAAACACTGAAGCTTTCTTT.

In its sample, this clonotype was seen a few times. V gene TRBV7-2 combines with J gene TRBJ1-4; 7 bases are a match to TRBD1. V shed 4 bases and J 0 bases; nucleotides not matched to a gene: 5. The germline V gene has CDR1 SGHTA and CDR2 FQGNSA. The CDR3 loop spans 16 amino acids. The CDR3 region has the DNA TGTGCCAGCAGCTCAGGGACAGCTACAACTAATGAAAAACTGTTTTTT. This codes for CASSSGTATTNEKLFF.

This clonotype was counted between two and nine times. The rearrangement uses TRBV6-1 and TRBJ1-6; D call uncertain. The CDR3 runs to 12 residues. CDR1 MNHNS and CDR2 SASEGT come from the germline V gene. Trimming left V 0 bases short and J 10 bases short, with 4 bases between. Here the CDR3 DNA reads TGTGCCAGCAGTGAAGCGGGGTCACCCCTCCACTTT. This gives the protein CASSEAGSPLHF.

The rearrangement uses TRBV20-1 and TRBJ2-1; TRBD1 matches 8 bases. Germline-derived CDR1 and CDR2 are DFQATT and SNEGSKA (reference sequence). The J segment lost 4 bases and the V segment lost 0 bases, leaving 8 bases of the junction unmatched. The CDR3 is 16 amino acids. CDR3 amino acids: CSARETEDRAYNEQFF. The CDR3 bases are TGCAGTGCTAGAGAGACCGAGGACAGGGCATACAATGAGCAGTTCTTC.

This clonotype has just a few counts. The V gene is TRBV7-8, the J gene TRBJ2-7; TRBD1 might be the D (6 bases). CDR1 SGHVS and CDR2 FQNEAQ come from the germline V gene. This CDR3 spans 15 amino acids. Trimming took off 2 bases at V and 4 bases at J, with 15 bases between the two ends. CDR3 in DNA: TGTGCCAGCAGCTTATCGACAGGAATCTATTACGAGCAGTACTTC. Translated: CASSLSTGIYYEQYF.

The chain uses TRBV5-1 and TRBJ2-7; D is undetermined. CDR1 is SGHRS and CDR2 is YFSETQ in the germline V gene. This CDR3 is 13 amino acids long. Trimming shortened V by 1 base and J by 0 bases, and 5 bases separated the two germline ends. The CDR3 protein is CASSLKVSYEQYF. In DNA form, the CDR3 reads TGCGCCAGCAGCTTGAAGGTCTCCTACGAGCAGTACTTC.

V gene TRBV5-1 combines with J gene TRBJ2-1; TRBD1 matches 11 bases. The ends lost 5 bases at V and 8 bases at J; junction bases unmatched: 6. CDR3 length: 14 residues. Germline lookup yields CDR1 SGHRS and CDR2 YFSETQ. The DNA of the CDR3 is TGCGCCAGCAGGTCAGGGACAGGGGGACATGAGCAGTTCTTC. Protein: CASRSGTGGHEQFF.

The V call is TRBV3-1, the J call TRBJ2-3, with D perhaps TRBD2 (6 bases). Germline V gene sequence: CDR1 LGHDT, CDR2 YNNKEL (reference sequence). The CDR3 length is 17 residues. Trimming shortened V by 0 bases and J by 1 base, and 14 bases separated the two germline ends. This chain's CDR3 is CASSQENPRLGTDTQYF. CDR3 nucleotides: TGTGCCAGCAGCCAAGAAAATCCGAGACTAGGCACAGATACGCAGTATTTT.

The chain is built from TRBV7-9 and TRBJ2-1, with 10 bases aligning to TRBD2. Germline CDR1 and CDR2: SEHNR and FQNEAQ (reference sequence). The CDR3 spans 16 residues. The V gene end was trimmed by 4 bases and the J gene end by 5 bases; junction bases not matched to a gene: 8. CDR3 bases: TGTGCCAGCAGCTCCCGGACTAGCGGCCTTGACAATGAGCAGTTCTTC. Its translation: CASSSRTSGLDNEQFF.

This chain joins TRBV7-9 and TRBJ2-5, with D perhaps assigned TRBD1 or TRBD2 (5 bases each). In germline, CDR1 is SEHNR, CDR2 FQNEAQ (reference sequence). The V end was cut by 1 base, the J end by 3 bases, with 12 bases between. The CDR3 covers 15 residues. Here the CDR3 DNA reads TGTGCCAGCAGCTTAGGGGGACGCATAGAAGAGACCCAGTACTTC. It specifies CASSLGGRIEETQYF.

The chain has TRBV7-8 and TRBJ2-1, with D possibly being TRBD1 (6 bases). Trimming took 11 bases from V and 8 from J, leaving 22 bases between them. The CDR3 loop spans 14 amino acids. Germline V gives CDR1 SGHVS, CDR2 FQNEAQ. CDR3 sequence: CAGTPGHIGHEQFF. The CDR3, as DNA: TGTGCCGGAACACCGGGACACATAGGACATGAGCAGTTCTTC.

A few counts support this clonotype. The J gene is TRBJ2-4, the V gene TRBV16; a possible D gene is TRBD1 (5 bases). The CDR3 runs 16 residues. From germline, CDR1 is KGHSY and CDR2 FQNENV. V was cut by 0 bases and J by 4 bases, with 13 bases left in between. The DNA for the CDR3 is TGTGCCAGCAGCCAATCGGCAGGGAACTTAAAAAACATTCAGTACTTC. This gives the protein CASSQSAGNLKNIQYF.

The sample holds one count of this clonotype. The V gene is TRBV7-3, the J gene TRBJ2-2; D is unresolved. The CDR3 sequence is 16 residues long. Germline values: CDR1 SGHTA, CDR2 FQGTGA. The V gene lost 5 bases and the J gene lost 8 bases, with 21 bases spanning the gap. The CDR3 DNA follows: TGTGCCAGCAGCCCCCCAAAGGTAGTCCAACAGGGGGAGCTGTTTTTT. Translation gives CASSPPKVVQQGELFF. The whole variable domain, remainder taken from reference TRBV7-3 and TRBJ2-2, is GAGVSQTPSNKVTEKGKYVELRCDPISGHTALYWYRQSLGQGPEFLIYFQGTGAADDSGLPNDRFFAVRPEGSVSTLKIQRTERGDSAVYLCASSPPKVVQQGELFFGEGSRLTVL.

This clonotype was picked up many times. V usage is TRBV2 and J usage is TRBJ1-4; D call uncertain. The V end was cut by 3 bases, the J end by 0 bases, with 8 bases between. The germline V gene has CDR1 SNHLY and CDR2 FYNNEI. The CDR3 is 15 amino acids. DNA for the CDR3: TGTGCCAGCAGTGACAGGACCACAACTAATGAAAAACTGTTTTTT. Translating gives CASSDRTTTNEKLFF.

This clonotype has at least ten counts. The rearrangement joins TRBV20-1 to TRBJ2-7; 9 positions match TRBD1. The J segment lost 4 bases and the V segment lost 4 bases, leaving 8 bases of the junction unmatched. Germline V gene lookup returns CDR1 DFQATT and CDR2 SNEGSKA (reference sequence). The CDR3 loop spans 14 amino acids. CDR3 nucleotides: TGCAGTGCTAAACCGACAGGGGGTACTTACGAGCAGTACTTC. Translation gives CSAKPTGGTYEQYF.

This clonotype was counted only a few times. The chain uses TRBV20-1 and TRBJ1-5; 10 bases align to TRBD1. CDR3 size: 14 residues. V was pared by 5 bases and J by 4 bases, with 5 bases of the junction left unmatched. Per the germline V gene, CDR1 is DFQATT and CDR2 is SNEGSKA (reference sequence). The chain's CDR3 is CSAGDRGRNQPQHF. The CDR3 nucleotides read TGCAGTGCTGGGGACAGGGGTAGGAATCAGCCCCAGCATTTT.

The genes are TRBV11-2 and TRBJ2-7; weak D call: TRBD1 (6 bases). Germline loops: CDR1 SGHAT, CDR2 FQNNGV. V was pared by 0 bases and J by 5 bases, with 8 bases between. The CDR3 totals 13 residues. Here the CDR3 reads CASSLESGDEQYF. The CDR3 bases are TGTGCCAGCAGCTTAGAGTCAGGGGACGAGCAGTACTTC.